Included here is one T cell receptor beta chain sequence, with context. With 60 Vbeta and 13 Jbeta primers, the PCR was carried out. Clones were sequenced by immunoSEQ multiplex PCR, and TCRdb holds only the in-frame ones, with some missing. The sample yields about 78,000 clones, around 81% seen once. This specimen belongs to a study of cytomegalovirus exposure and HLA in healthy donors. V lost 0 bases, J lost 9 bases, and 12 bases lay in between. Germline V gene sequence: CDR1 SGHTA, CDR2 FQGTGA. The CDR3 totals 14 residues. The sequencing sample was made of PBMCs. The chain employs TRBV7-3 and TRBJ2-1, with D perhaps matching TRBD1 (5 bases). The sequence derives from a male donor in good health and CMV-seronegative. This CDR3 is CASSLTGPRGEQFF. In nucleotides, the CDR3 is TGTGCCAGCAGCTTAACGGGGCCTAGGGGTGAGCAGTTCTTC.